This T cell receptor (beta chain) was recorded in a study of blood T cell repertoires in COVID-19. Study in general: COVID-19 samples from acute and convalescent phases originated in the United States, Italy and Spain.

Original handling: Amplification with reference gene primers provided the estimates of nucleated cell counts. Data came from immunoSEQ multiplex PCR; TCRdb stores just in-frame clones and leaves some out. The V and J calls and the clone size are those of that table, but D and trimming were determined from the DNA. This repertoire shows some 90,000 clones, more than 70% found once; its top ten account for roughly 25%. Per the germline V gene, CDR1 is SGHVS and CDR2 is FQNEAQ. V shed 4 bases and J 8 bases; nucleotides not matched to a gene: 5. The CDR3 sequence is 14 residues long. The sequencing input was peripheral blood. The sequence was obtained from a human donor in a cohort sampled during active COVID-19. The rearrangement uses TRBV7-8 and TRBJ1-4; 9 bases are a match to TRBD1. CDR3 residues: CASSWDRVVEKLFF. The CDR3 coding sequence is TGTGCCAGCAGCTGGGACAGGGTAGTCGAAAAACTGTTTTTT. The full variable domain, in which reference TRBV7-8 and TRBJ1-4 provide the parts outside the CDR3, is GAGVSQSPRYKVAKRGQDVALRCDPISGHVSLFWYQQALGQGPEFLTYFQNEAQLDKSGLPSDRFFAERPEGSVSTLKIQRTQQEDSAVYLCASSWDRVVEKLFFGSGTQLSVL.